This is a list of T cell receptor beta chains from one sample in a study of CD8+ T cells in alopecia areata. The table came from immunoSEQ multiplex PCR; TCRdb's copy has only in-frame clones and leaves some out. The sample includes about 210,000 clones, 64% of them seen just once. Specimen: CD4+ T cells sorted from blood, collected at week 4, from a patient treated with tofacitinib. The receptor source for this set is a human donor with alopecia areata. CDR3s include the opening cysteine and the closing phenylalanine or tryptophan. Fields, in order: D gene, J gene, V gene, clone size, CDR3 protein, CDR3 DNA. The D gene is left open where the match is weak. Where a row states a size, it is once, few, many or the class of an expanded clone; other rows omit it.

- TRBJ1-5 TRBV23-1 - CASSPLAGVEPQHF TGCGCCAGCAGTCCCCTGGCGGGTGTTGAGCCCCAGCATTTT
- TRBJ2-6 TRBV19 - CASSDSIPGANVLTF TGTGCCAGTAGCGACAGTATTCCTGGGGCCAACGTCCTGACTTTC
TRBD2 TRBJ2-5 TRBV2 - CASNGGVQETQYF TGTGCCAGCAACGGGGGGGTACAAGAGACCCAGTACTTC
- TRBJ2-5 TRBV7-2 once CASSLDYLAQETQYF TGTGCCAGCAGCTTAGATTATCTGGCCCAAGAGACCCAGTACTTC
- TRBJ1-1 TRBV11-2 - CASSLEPSLEAFF TGTGCCAGCAGCTTAGAACCATCCTTGGAAGCTTTCTTT
TRBD1 TRBJ1-3 TRBV15 - CATSRRQGAAGNTIYF TGTGCCACCAGCAGGAGACAGGGGGCGGCTGGAAACACCATATATTTT
- TRBJ2-5 TRBV7-2 - CASSLDLRASQETQYF TGTGCCAGCAGCTTAGATTTGCGGGCCAGCCAAGAGACCCAGTACTTC
TRBD1 TRBJ1-2 TRBV5-6 - CASSWDRGEGYTF TGTGCCAGCAGCTGGGACAGGGGAGAGGGCTACACCTTC
- TRBJ1-1 TRBV29-1 - CSVGGRLDTEAFF TGCAGCGTTGGTGGTAGGTTGGACACTGAAGCTTTCTTT
- TRBJ1-5 TRBV7-8 - CASSFQGRYQPQHF TGTGCCAGCAGCTTTCAGGGTCGATATCAGCCCCAGCATTTT
- TRBJ1-5 TRBV29-1 few CSALGGLGQPQHF TGCAGCGCCTTGGGGGGGCTTGGGCAGCCCCAGCATTTT
- TRBJ1-2 TRBV2 - CASSEATGGYTF TGTGCCAGCAGCGAAGCTACAGGTGGCTACACCTTC
TRBD2 TRBJ2-2 TRBV4-1 - CASSPGGESNTGELFF TGCGCCAGCAGCCCGGGGGGGGAGTCGAACACCGGGGAGCTGTTTTTT
- TRBJ2-5 TRBV9 - CASSVDGGLGETQYF TGTGCCAGCAGCGTAGACGGGGGGCTCGGAGAGACCCAGTACTTC
- TRBJ1-1 TRBV6-6 few CASSYVITEAFF TGTGCCAGCAGTTATGTGATCACTGAAGCTTTCTTT
- TRBJ2-1 TRBV29-1 - CSVPGGVARNNEQFF TGCAGCGTCCCCGGAGGGGTAGCGCGAAACAATGAGCAGTTCTTC
- TRBJ2-5 TRBV7-2 few CASSMTSRETQYF TGTGCCAGCAGCATGACTAGTCGAGAGACCCAGTACTTC
- TRBJ2-1 TRBV4-1 - CASSQVEESDEQFF TGCGCCAGCAGCCAAGTAGAGGAAAGCGATGAGCAGTTCTTC
- TRBJ1-3 TRBV15 - CATSRDQNTIYF TGTGCCACCAGCAGAGACCAAAACACCATATATTTT
- TRBJ1-5 TRBV2 - CASMQGPGSQHF TGTGCCAGCATGCAAGGCCCGGGGTCCCAGCATTTT
TRBD2 TRBJ2-3 TRBV7-2 - CASSSGGPTDTQYF TGTGCCAGCAGCTCGGGGGGGCCCACAGATACGCAGTATTTT
TRBD1 TRBJ2-7 TRBV15 - CATRRPGQGAGEQYF TGTGCCACCAGGCGGCCGGGACAGGGGGCGGGCGAGCAGTACTTC
- TRBJ2-1 TRBV19 few CASSVPGTFRPNEQFF TGTGCCAGTAGTGTCCCCGGGACTTTCCGCCCAAATGAGCAGTTCTTC
- TRBJ1-2 TRBV5-4 few CASSSPQGGYGYTF TGTGCCAGCAGCTCACCTCAGGGCGGGTATGGCTACACCTTC
- TRBJ1-2 TRBV11-2 - CASSLSDGGYGYTF TGTGCCAGCAGCTTATCCGACGGGGGGTATGGCTACACCTTC
- TRBJ2-5 TRBV10-3 - CAISESGKETQYF TGTGCCATCAGTGAGTCCGGGAAGGAGACCCAGTACTTC
- TRBJ2-3 TRBV30 - CAGDRGPNTDTQYF TGTGCCGGCGATCGGGGGCCTAACACAGATACGCAGTATTTT
TRBD1 TRBJ1-1 TRBV2 - CVGGLDTEAFF TGTGTAGGGGGCTTGGACACTGAAGCTTTCTTT
- TRBJ2-7 TRBV15 - CATSRDSYEQYF TGTGCCACCAGCAGGGACAGCTACGAGCAGTACTTC
TRBD1 TRBJ1-1 TRBV7-2 - CASSLGGTGRGTEAFF TGTGCCAGCAGCCTAGGCGGGACAGGGAGGGGAACTGAAGCTTTCTTT
- TRBJ2-7 TRBV5-1 - CASSLGGGREEQYF TGCGCCAGCAGCTTGGGCGGGGGCCGCGAGGAGCAGTACTTC
- TRBJ2-7 TRBV28 - CASSPLGQSEEQYF TGTGCCAGCAGTCCTCTGGGTCAATCGGAAGAGCAGTACTTC